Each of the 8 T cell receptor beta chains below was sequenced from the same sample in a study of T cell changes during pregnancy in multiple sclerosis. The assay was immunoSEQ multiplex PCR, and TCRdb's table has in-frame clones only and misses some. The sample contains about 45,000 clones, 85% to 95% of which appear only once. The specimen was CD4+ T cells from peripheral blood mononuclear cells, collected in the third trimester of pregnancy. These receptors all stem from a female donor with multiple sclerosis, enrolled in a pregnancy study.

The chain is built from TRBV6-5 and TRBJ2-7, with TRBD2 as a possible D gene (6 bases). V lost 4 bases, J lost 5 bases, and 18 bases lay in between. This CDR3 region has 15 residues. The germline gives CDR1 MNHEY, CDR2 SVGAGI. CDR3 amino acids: CASSWGPEGRNEQYF. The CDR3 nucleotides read TGTGCCAGCAGTTGGGGACCGGAGGGGAGGAACGAGCAGTACTTC.

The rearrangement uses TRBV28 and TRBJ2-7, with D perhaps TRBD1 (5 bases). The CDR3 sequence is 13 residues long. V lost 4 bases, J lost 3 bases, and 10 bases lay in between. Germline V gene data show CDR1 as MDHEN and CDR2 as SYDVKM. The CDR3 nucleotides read TGTGCCAGCAGTTCTGGACACCGCTACGAGCAGTACTTC. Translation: CASSSGHRYEQYF.

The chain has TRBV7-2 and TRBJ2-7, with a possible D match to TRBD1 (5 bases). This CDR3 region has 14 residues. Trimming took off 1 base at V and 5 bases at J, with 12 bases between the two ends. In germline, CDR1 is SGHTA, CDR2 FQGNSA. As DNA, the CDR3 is TGTGCCAGCAGCTTAGTCCCCCCAGGGAACGAGCAGTACTTC. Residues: CASSLVPPGNEQYF.

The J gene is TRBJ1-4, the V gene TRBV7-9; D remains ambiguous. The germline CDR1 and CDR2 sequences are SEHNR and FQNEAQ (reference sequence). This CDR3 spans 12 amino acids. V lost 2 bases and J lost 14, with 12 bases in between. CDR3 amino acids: CASSLLRGALFF. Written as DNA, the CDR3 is TGTGCCAGCAGCTTATTGCGGGGAGCTCTGTTTTTT.

The CDR3 here is CASSLRQGWRADTQYF. The DNA of the CDR3 is TGTGCCAGCAGCTTGCGACAGGGGTGGAGGGCAGATACGCAGTATTTT. The chain recombines TRBV5-6 with TRBJ2-3; 8 bases align to TRBD1. J was trimmed by 4 bases and V by 1 base; bases with no gene match: 8. CDR3 length: 16 amino acids. CDR1 is SGHDT and CDR2 is YYEEEE in the germline V gene.

CDR3 sequence reads: CASRKGQIYNEQFF. As DNA, the CDR3 is TGTGCCAGCAGGAAGGGACAGATCTACAATGAGCAGTTCTTC. The chain combines TRBV6-6 with TRBJ2-1; 7 positions agree with TRBD1. CDR1 and CDR2 from the germline V gene are MNHNY and SVGAGI (reference sequence). Losses at the gene ends were 6 bases for V and 3 bases for J; bases not matched to a gene: 5. The CDR3 sequence is 14 residues long.

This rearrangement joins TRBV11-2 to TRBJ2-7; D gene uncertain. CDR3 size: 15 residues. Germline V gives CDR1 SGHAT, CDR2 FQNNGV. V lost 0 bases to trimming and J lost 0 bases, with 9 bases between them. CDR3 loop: CASSLDALSSYEQYF. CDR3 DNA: TGTGCCAGCAGCTTAGACGCTTTGAGCTCCTACGAGCAGTACTTC.

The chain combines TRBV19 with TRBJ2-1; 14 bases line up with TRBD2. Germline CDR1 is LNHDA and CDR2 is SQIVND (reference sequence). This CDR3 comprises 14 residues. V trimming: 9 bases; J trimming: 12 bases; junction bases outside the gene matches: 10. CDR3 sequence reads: CASTGLAGEGVQFF. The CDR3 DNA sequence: TGTGCCAGCACGGGACTAGCGGGAGAAGGTGTGCAGTTCTTC. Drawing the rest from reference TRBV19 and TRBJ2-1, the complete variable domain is DGGITQSPKYLFRKEGQNVTLSCEQNLNHDAMYWYRQDPGQGLRLIYYSQIVNDFQKGDIAEGYSVSREKKESFPLTVTSAQKNPTAFYLCASTGLAGEGVQFFGPGTRLTVL.